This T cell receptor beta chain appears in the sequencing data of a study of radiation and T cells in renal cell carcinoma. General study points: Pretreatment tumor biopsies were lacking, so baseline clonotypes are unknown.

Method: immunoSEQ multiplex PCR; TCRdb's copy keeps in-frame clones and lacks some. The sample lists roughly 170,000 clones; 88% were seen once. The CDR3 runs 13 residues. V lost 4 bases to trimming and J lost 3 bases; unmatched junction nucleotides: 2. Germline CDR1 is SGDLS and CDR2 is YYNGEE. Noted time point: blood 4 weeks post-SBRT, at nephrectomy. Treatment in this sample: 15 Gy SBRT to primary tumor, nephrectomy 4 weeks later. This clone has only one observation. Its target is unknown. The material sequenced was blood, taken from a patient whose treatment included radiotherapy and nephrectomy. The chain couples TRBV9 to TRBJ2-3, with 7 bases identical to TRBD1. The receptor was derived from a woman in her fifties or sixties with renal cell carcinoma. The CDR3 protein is CASSPTGTDTQYF. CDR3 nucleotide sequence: TGTGCCAGCAGCCCGACAGGGACAGATACGCAGTATTTT.